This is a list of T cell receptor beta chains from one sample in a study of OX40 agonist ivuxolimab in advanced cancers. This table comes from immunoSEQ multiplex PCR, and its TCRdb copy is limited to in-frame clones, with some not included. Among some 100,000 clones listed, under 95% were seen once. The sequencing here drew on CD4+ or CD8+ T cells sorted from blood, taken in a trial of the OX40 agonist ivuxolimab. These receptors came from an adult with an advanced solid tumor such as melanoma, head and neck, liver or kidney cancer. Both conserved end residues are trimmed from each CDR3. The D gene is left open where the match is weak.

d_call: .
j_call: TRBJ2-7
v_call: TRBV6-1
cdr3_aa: ASSARTLTYEQY

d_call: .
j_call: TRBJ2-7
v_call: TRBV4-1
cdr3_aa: ASSQDSSGPFDLYYEQY

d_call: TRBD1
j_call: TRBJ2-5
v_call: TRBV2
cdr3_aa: ASSEFYRGTAKETQY

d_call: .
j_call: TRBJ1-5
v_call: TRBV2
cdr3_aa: ASSARGNQPQH

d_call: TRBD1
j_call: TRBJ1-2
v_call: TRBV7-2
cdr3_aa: ASSSEGQGTYGYT

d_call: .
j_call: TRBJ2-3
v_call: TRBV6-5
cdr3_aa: ASSYAGTVTDTQY

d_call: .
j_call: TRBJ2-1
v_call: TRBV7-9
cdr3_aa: ASSSPLSSYNEQF

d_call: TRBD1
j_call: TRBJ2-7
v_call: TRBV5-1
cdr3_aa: ASSGTGGSEEQY

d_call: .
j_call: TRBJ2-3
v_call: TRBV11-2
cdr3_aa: ASSFLTDTDTQY

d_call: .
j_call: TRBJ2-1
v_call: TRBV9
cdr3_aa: ASSVGTAYNEQF

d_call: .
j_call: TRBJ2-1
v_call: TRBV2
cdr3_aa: ASTVADYNEQF

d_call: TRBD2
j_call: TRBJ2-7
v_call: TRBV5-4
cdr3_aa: ASSFSGAEQY

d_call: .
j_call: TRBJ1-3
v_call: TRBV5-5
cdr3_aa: ASSFRQPIGNTIY

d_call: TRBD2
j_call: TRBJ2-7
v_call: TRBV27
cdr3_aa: ASSLRGAGAYEQY